The clone carrying this T cell receptor beta chain has only a few counts. The data belong to a study of blood T cells in healthy people across ages. PCR was performed a second time for roughly 7 to 12 cycles using a sample-barcoded 5' primer and a J-beta primer mix. A single record per CDR3 protein comes from TCRdb applying MiXCR to the 5' RACE reads. The sample includes about 1.6 million distinct CDR3 sequences, roughly 30% of them seen just once. This receptor was identified in a woman between 25 and 40 years old in good health. The sample was blood.

Here the CDR3 DNA reads TGTGCCAGCAGCTTAACCGGGACAGGGAGGATCGGCTACACCTTC. Amino acids: CASSLTGTGRIGYTF. V gene TRBV7-3 combines with J gene TRBJ1-2; TRBD1 aligns across 9 bases. This CDR3 is 15 amino acids long. Losses at the gene ends were 0 bases for V and 8 bases for J; bases not matched to a gene: 7. Germline V gene sequence: CDR1 SGHTA, CDR2 FQGTGA.